The 8 T cell receptor beta chains in this list originate from one sample, sequenced in a study of early T cells in non-severe SARS-CoV-2 infection. TCRdb re-analysed the 5' RACE reads in MiXCR, keeping a single row per CDR3 protein. This sample has 70,000 or so distinct CDR3 sequences, with over 9.5% found just once. The sample consisted of whole blood, taken at baseline. The source of these receptors is an adult who was a healthcare worker with PCR-confirmed SARS-CoV-2 infection or an uninfected control (not recorded which).

In its sample, this clonotype was seen many times. This chain joins TRBV5-4 and TRBJ2-7; weak D call: TRBD1 (6 bases). The V gene's germline CDR1 is SGHNT and CDR2 YYREEE (reference sequence). V lost 4 bases and J 2 bases, leaving 16 bases between the germline ends. The CDR3 totals 15 residues. As DNA, the CDR3 is TGTGCCAGCAGCCCGGACAGTCCCGGGGCCTACGAGCAGTACTTC. Protein: CASSPDSPGAYEQYF.

This clonotype was detected many times. CDR3 amino acids: CASSQHYEQYF. In DNA form, the CDR3 reads TGTGCCAGCAGTCAGCATTACGAGCAGTACTTC. The rearrangement joins TRBV6-2 or TRBV6-3 to TRBJ2-7, with unresolved D. Per the germline V gene, CDR1 is MNHEY and CDR2 is SVGEGT. V lost 5 bases to trimming and J lost 4 bases, with 6 bases between them. The CDR3 extends over 11 amino acids.

This clonotype has just a few counts. The genes are TRBV7-2 and TRBJ1-1, with D possibly being TRBD1 (5 bases). The germline V and J ends were trimmed by 6 bases and 7 bases, with 18 bases remaining between them. The CDR3 sequence is 14 residues long. The germline V gene encodes CDR1 SGHTA and CDR2 FQGNSA. This CDR3 is CASRTDSGSSEAFF. CDR3 in DNA: TGTGCCAGCAGAACCGACAGCGGCTCGAGTGAAGCTTTCTTT.

This clonotype was recorded at least ten times. The V and J genes are TRBV2 and TRBJ1-4, with a possible D match to TRBD1 (5 bases). The CDR3 length is 12 residues. Germline values: CDR1 SNHLY, CDR2 FYNNEI. The V gene lost 6 bases and the J gene lost 8 bases, with 10 bases spanning the gap. CDR3 coding DNA: TGTGCCAGCAGAGGGGAGAGGGAAAAACTGTTTTTT. As protein: CASRGEREKLFF.

This clonotype was detected many times. The chain uses TRBV29-1 and TRBJ2-1; 9 bases fit TRBD1. This CDR3 contains 11 residues. Germline CDR1 SQVTM, CDR2 ANQGSEA. Trimming cost V 7 bases and J 8 bases; bases outside gene matches: 3. CDR3 DNA: TGCAGCGGGGGACAGGGTCATGAGCAGTTCTTC. Protein: CSGGQGHEQFF.

The CDR3 region is CASSLERGVTDTQYF. In DNA form, the CDR3 reads TGTGCCAGCAGTTTAGAGCGGGGGGTGACAGATACGCAGTATTTT. J is TRBJ2-3 and V is TRBV12-3 or TRBV12-4, with 9 bases fitting TRBD2. Germline trimming cut 1 base from V and 3 bases from J; bases unmatched to any gene: 2. The CDR3 has 15 amino acids.

In its sample, this clonotype was seen many times. The chain has TRBV4-1 and TRBJ2-5, with D possibly TRBD2 on 5 matching bases. The germline V gene has CDR1 MGHRA and CDR2 YSYEKL. Trimming cost V 4 bases and J 0 bases, with 12 bases left between them. This CDR3 contains 15 residues. This CDR3 reads CASSLSGNYQETQYF. CDR3 bases: TGCGCCAGCAGCCTAAGCGGAAACTACCAAGAGACCCAGTACTTC.

This rearrangement joins TRBV4-1 to TRBJ1-3; D not certain. This CDR3 is built from 15 residues. The germline V gene encodes CDR1 MGHRA and CDR2 YSYEKL. Trimming pared 0 bases from V and 8 bases from J, leaving 14 bases between. CDR3: CASSQDPLSRDTIYF. CDR3 in DNA: TGCGCCAGCAGCCAAGATCCTTTATCCCGGGACACCATATATTTT.